This TCR beta chain emerged from a study of T cells after yellow fever vaccination. Study-level information: Fractions of low cell number were prepared using SMART-Seq v4 Ultra Low Input.

CDR1 and CDR2 (germline): SGHRS, YFSETQ. The CDR3 is 13 residues long. V was cut by 4 bases and J by 1 base, with 8 bases left in between. Template-switching 5'RACE yielded the TCR cDNA; a universal primer site and UMIs were added in the process. TCRdb re-analysed the 5' RACE reads in MiXCR, keeping a single row per CDR3 protein. The sample holds approximately 550,000 distinct CDR3 sequences, 15% to 20% seen once. In regard to this clonotype: Its antigen remains unidentified.

Regarding the study as a whole: Most clones from primary vaccination were detected again post-booster (approximately 96% CD4, roughly 91% CD8).

The TCR sequence derives from a man aged 30 to 45 who received the YFV17D yellow fever vaccine. This chain uses TRBV5-1 with TRBJ1-1; D unclear. The source material was PBMCs, sampled 15 days after the yellow fever booster vaccination. The CDR3 DNA reads TGCGCCAGCAGCATAACAGAGAACACTGAAGCTTTCTTT. It yields the protein CASSITENTEAFF.